The T cell receptor beta chain under discussion was sequenced for a study of T cell responses to AZD1222 COVID-19 vaccine. General study findings and limits: Donors in the cohort were predominantly white British and more often female, and clonal diversity was possibly underestimated. When two AZD1222 doses had been given, Spike-specific TCR breadth and depth rose.

CDR1 is SGHNT, CDR2 YENEEA, per germline. Unmatched junction bases numbered 7, after V lost 5 bases and J lost 1 base. The CDR3 extends over 15 amino acids. Assay: immunoSEQ multiplex PCR; the TCRdb copy retains only in-frame clones and omits some. The profile shows 35,000 to 45,000 clones, around 81% of them singletons. In the case of this clone: Its cognate antigen is unknown.

This receptor was obtained from an adult in good health. The rearrangement links TRBV11-3 to TRBJ1-2, with 7 bases fitting TRBD1. The source was peripheral blood, collected on day 0 of AZD1222 vaccination. DNA for the CDR3: TGTGCCAGCAGCCGGGGACAGACCTTTAACTATGGCTACACCTTC. Amino acid sequence: CASSRGQTFNYGYTF. Variable domain in full (rest from reference TRBV11-3 and TRBJ1-2): EAGVVQSPRYKIIEKKQPVAFWCNPISGHNTLYWYLQNLGQGPELLIRYENEEAVDDSQLPKDRFSAERLKGVDSTLKIQPAELGDSAVYLCASSRGQTFNYGYTFGSGTRLTVV.